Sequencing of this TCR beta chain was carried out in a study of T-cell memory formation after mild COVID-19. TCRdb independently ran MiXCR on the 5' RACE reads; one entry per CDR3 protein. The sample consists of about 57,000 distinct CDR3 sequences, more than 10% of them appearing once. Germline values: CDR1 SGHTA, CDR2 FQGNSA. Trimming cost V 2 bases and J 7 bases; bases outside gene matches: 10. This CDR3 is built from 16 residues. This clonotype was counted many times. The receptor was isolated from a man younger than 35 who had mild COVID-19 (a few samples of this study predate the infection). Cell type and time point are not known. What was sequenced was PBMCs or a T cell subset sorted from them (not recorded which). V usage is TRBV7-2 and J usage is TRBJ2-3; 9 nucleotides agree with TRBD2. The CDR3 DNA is TGTGCCAGCAGCTTAATGCCGCGGGGGGGCCTCAATACGCAGTATTTT. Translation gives CASSLMPRGGLNTQYF.